These 15 T cell receptor beta chains originate from one sample sequenced in a study of T cell repertoires in cytomegalovirus infection. TCRdb re-derived calls from the reads in MiXCR, one entry per CDR3 protein. The sample includes about 180,000 distinct CDR3 sequences, about a sixth of them seen just once. The sample taken for sequencing was CD8+ T cells from PBMCs. These receptors were collected from a human donor in good health (CMV status not recorded). Some clones in this sample may be carry-over from other donors' samples.

In this sample, this clonotype turned up a few times. The chain carries TRBV7-8 and TRBJ2-7; tentatively, D is TRBD1 or TRBD2 (5 bases each). Trimming left V 5 bases short and J 2 bases short, with 13 bases between. This CDR3 is built from 14 residues. CDR1 and CDR2 from the germline V gene are SGHVS and FQNEAQ. DNA for the CDR3: TGTGCCAGCAGCGTCCGGGACGACACCTACGAGCAGTACTTC. Encoded protein: CASSVRDDTYEQYF.

A remark on this clonotype: A much bigger clone sits one base away, suggesting this may be a read error. This chain links TRBV10-3 with TRBJ2-1, with a tentative D call TRBD2 (5 bases). This CDR3 is built from 14 residues. Germline V CDR1 and CDR2: ENHRY, SYGVKD. CDR3 in amino acids: CDISELWTENEQFF. CDR3 in DNA: TGTGACATCAGTGAATTATGGACTGAGAATGAGCAGTTCTTC.

The chain links TRBV4-1 to TRBJ1-1, with D possibly TRBD1 on 5 matching bases. The CDR3 is made up of 16 amino acids. In germline, CDR1 is MGHRA, CDR2 YSYEKL. Trimming removed 4 bases from V and 3 bases from J, with 18 bases in between. CDR3 DNA sequence: TGCGCCAGCAGCCGGGCGCAGGGCGGTGATGACACTGAAGCTTTCTTT. This encodes CASSRAQGGDDTEAFF.

This clonotype was detected a few times. The chain uses TRBV14 and TRBJ2-2; D not resolved. V was shortened by 4 bases and J by 3 bases, with 9 bases between the two germline ends. In germline, CDR1 is SGHDN, CDR2 FVKESK. The CDR3 is 14 residues long. Here the CDR3 reads CASSLIHYTGELFF. The DNA for the CDR3 is TGTGCCAGCAGCCTCATACACTACACCGGGGAGCTGTTTTTT.

The chain uses TRBV4-2 and TRBJ2-7; 8 bases map to TRBD1. V dropped 0 bases and J dropped 2; count of bases not matched to a gene: 12. This CDR3 has 18 residues. CDR1 and CDR2 from the germline V gene are LGHNA and YNFKEQ. Written as DNA, the CDR3 is TGTGCCAGCAGCCAAGAACACAGGGGGAGGTTGCCCGCCTACGAGCAGTACTTC. Residues: CASSQEHRGRLPAYEQYF.

The gene calls are TRBV2 and TRBJ2-1, with 9 nucleotides matching TRBD1. Germline V CDR1 and CDR2: SNHLY, FYNNEI. The CDR3 has 14 residues. Trimming removed 8 bases from V and 7 bases from J; junction bases left unmatched: 9. CDR3 bases: TGTGCCAGCCCAAGGGTGACAGGGGGGAATGAGCAGTTCTTC. This codes for CASPRVTGGNEQFF.

This clonotype has only a few counts. The gene calls are TRBV7-2 and TRBJ1-2; possibly TRBD1 for D (5 bases). Trimming left V 5 bases short and J 4 bases short, with 17 bases between. Per the germline V gene, CDR1 is SGHTA and CDR2 is FQGNSA. The CDR3 runs to 15 residues. The DNA of the CDR3 is TGTGCCAGCAGCGGAGACACTACAGGCGCCTATGGCTACACCTTC. It specifies CASSGDTTGAYGYTF. Drawing the rest from reference TRBV7-2 and TRBJ1-2, the complete variable domain is GAGVSQSPSNKVTEKGKDVELRCDPISGHTALYWYRQSLGQGLEFLIYFQGNSAPDKSGLPSDRFSAERTGGSVSTLTIQRTQQEDSAVYLCASSGDTTGAYGYTFGSGTRLTVV.

The chain links TRBV20-1 to TRBJ1-4, with D perhaps TRBD1 (6 bases). Germline V gene data show CDR1 as DFQATT and CDR2 as SNEGSKA (reference sequence). V was shortened by 4 bases and J by 8 bases, with 17 bases between the two germline ends. The CDR3 contains 14 residues. The CDR3 DNA reads as TGCAGTGCTACAGTTCCGAGGGGGAGGGAAAAACTGTTTTTT. Translated: CSATVPRGREKLFF.

The J gene is TRBJ2-3, the V gene TRBV28; D is possibly TRBD2 (6 bases). CDR3 size: 13 residues. V was trimmed by 5 bases and J by 6 bases, leaving 12 bases between them. Looked up from germline, CDR1 is MDHEN and CDR2 is SYDVKM. CDR3 sequence reads: CASSAGLRDTQYF. The CDR3 nucleotides are TGTGCCAGCAGTGCGGGACTGCGGGATACGCAGTATTTT.

This clonotype was counted only a few times. This sequence joins TRBV25-1 and TRBJ1-1; D might be TRBD1 (5 bases). V lost 2 bases and J lost 1, with 5 bases in between. There are 13 residues in the CDR3. The germline V gene encodes CDR1 MGHDK and CDR2 SYGVNS. The CDR3 DNA reads as TGTGCCAGCAGTGAAAGGGGGAACACTGAAGCTTTCTTT. This encodes CASSERGNTEAFF.

This clonotype was seen more than once but under ten times. The chain combines TRBV12-3 or TRBV12-4 with TRBJ2-1; 13 nucleotides line up with TRBD2. Trimming removed 5 bases from V and 10 bases from J; junction bases left unmatched: 5. The CDR3 sequence is 14 residues long. The CDR3 loop reads CASSGLAGVWEQFF. The CDR3 coding sequence is TGTGCCAGCAGTGGACTAGCGGGGGTCTGGGAGCAGTTCTTC.

This clonotype was seen a handful of times. The J gene is TRBJ1-1, the V gene TRBV6-6; unclear D gene. With 0 bases removed from V and 7 bases from J, the gap between germline ends came to 6 bases. The CDR3 totals 12 residues. Looked up from germline, CDR1 is MNHNY and CDR2 is SVGAGI (reference sequence). The CDR3 nucleotides are TGTGCCAGCAGTTACTCGAGTGGTGAAGCTTTCTTT. It is translated as CASSYSSGEAFF.

This clonotype has more than one count but fewer than ten. The gene calls are TRBV4-3 and TRBJ1-4; D unresolved. CDR1 is LGHNA and CDR2 is YSLEER in the germline V gene. With 3 bases removed from V and 7 bases from J, the gap between germline ends came to 15 bases. The CDR3 totals 15 residues. The CDR3 is CASSQTTLGGEKLFF. CDR3 DNA sequence: TGCGCCAGCAGCCAGACAACATTGGGTGGTGAAAAACTGTTTTTT.

V and J are TRBV15 and TRBJ2-2, with TRBD1 matching over 9 bases. V gave up 4 bases and J gave up 4 bases; unmatched junction bases: 10. Germline-derived CDR1 and CDR2 are LNHNV and YYDKDF (reference sequence). The CDR3 extends over 17 amino acids. In nucleotides, the CDR3 is TGTGCCACCAGCACCAGACCCCCGGACAGGGGCACCGGGGAGCTGTTTTTT. This codes for CATSTRPPDRGTGELFF.

This chain connects TRBV10-3 to TRBJ2-7; the D gene could be TRBD1 or TRBD2 (5 bases each). The V end was cut by 2 bases, the J end by 0 bases, with 17 bases between. The CDR3 extends over 17 amino acids. Germline V CDR1 and CDR2: ENHRY, SYGVKD. The CDR3 region is CAISETSGTEFSYEQYF. In DNA, the CDR3 is TGTGCCATCAGTGAGACCTCCGGGACCGAATTCTCCTACGAGCAGTACTTC.